One and the same sample provided the 24 T cell receptor beta chains below, sequenced in a study of T cell responses to AZD1222 COVID-19 vaccine. Clones were read by immunoSEQ multiplex PCR, and TCRdb kept only the in-frame ones, dropping some. This table holds approximately 150,000 clones, roughly 92% found once. The source material was peripheral blood, sampled on day 0 of AZD1222 vaccination. These receptor sequences come from an adult in good health.

The chain couples TRBV5-1 to TRBJ1-4; D gene ambiguous. The ends were cut back, 1 base at V and 7 bases at J, with 17 bases in the middle. Germline CDR1 SGHRS, CDR2 YFSETQ. The CDR3 is made up of 16 amino acids. CDR3 in amino acids: CASSLPREVAGEKLFF. The DNA for the CDR3 is TGCGCCAGCAGCTTGCCCCGGGAGGTTGCCGGTGAAAAACTGTTTTTT.

The J gene is TRBJ1-1, the V gene TRBV13; D may be TRBD1 (5 bases). Germline CDR1 and CDR2: PRHDT and FYEKMQ (reference sequence). Trimming left V 4 bases short and J 5 bases short, with 14 bases between. This CDR3 comprises 14 residues. CDR3 sequence (DNA): TGTGCCAGCAGCTCGGGGAGGGAGGGGACTGAAGCTTTCTTT. This encodes CASSSGREGTEAFF.

The V call is TRBV2, the J call TRBJ1-5; D is possibly TRBD1 (6 bases). The length of the CDR3 is 15 residues. Trimming removed 3 bases from V and 6 bases from J, with 15 bases in between. Germline V lookup: CDR1 SNHLY, CDR2 FYNNEI. The DNA for the CDR3 is TGTGCCAGCAGTGACACAGGGATTTTGGGTCAGCCCCAGCATTTT. Amino acid sequence: CASSDTGILGQPQHF.

The CDR3 loop reads CASGLGQVNYGYTF. The CDR3 region has the DNA TGTGCCAGTGGCTTGGGGCAGGTTAACTATGGCTACACCTTC. The chain joins TRBV19 to TRBJ1-2; tentative D call: TRBD1 (5 bases). V lost 8 bases, J lost 1 base, and 14 bases lay in between. This CDR3 has 14 residues. CDR1 is LNHDA, CDR2 SQIVND, per germline (reference sequence).

The V gene is TRBV11-2, the J gene TRBJ1-2; 8 bases are a match to TRBD1. The J segment lost 7 bases and the V segment lost 7 bases, leaving 2 bases of the junction unmatched. CDR3 length: 11 amino acids. The germline CDR1 and CDR2 sequences are SGHAT and FQNNGV. As DNA, the CDR3 is TGTGCCAGCACTACAGGGGGTGGCTACACCTTC. Residues: CASTTGGGYTF. Filled out from reference TRBV11-2 and TRBJ1-2, the complete variable domain reads EAGVAQSPRYKIIEKRQSVAFWCNPISGHATLYWYQQILGQGPKLLIQFQNNGVVDDSQLPKDRFSAERLKGVDSTLKIQPAKLEDSAVYLCASTTGGGYTFGSGTRLTVV.

The chain uses TRBV5-4 and TRBJ2-1; D may be TRBD2 (5 bases). CDR3 size: 15 residues. Trimming left V 0 bases short and J 9 bases short, with 16 bases between. Germline CDR1 is SGHNT and CDR2 is YYREEE (reference sequence). The chain's CDR3 is CASSLGSWESREQFF. Here the CDR3 DNA reads TGTGCCAGCAGCTTGGGCTCCTGGGAGTCGCGTGAGCAGTTCTTC.

The chain has TRBV5-1 and TRBJ1-6, with D unclear. Germline assignment: CDR1 SGHRS and CDR2 YFSETQ. The ends were cut back, 4 bases at V and 9 bases at J, with 11 bases in the middle. The CDR3 spans 13 residues. The CDR3 DNA follows: TGCGCCAGCAGCCTCGGGGATAGTTCACCCCTCCACTTT. It yields the protein CASSLGDSSPLHF.

This clone was counted once. As DNA, the CDR3 is TGTGCCAGCAGCGACCCAATAACAGATACGCAGTATTTT. As protein: CASSDPITDTQYF. The rearrangement links TRBV3-1 (or the pseudogene TRBV3-2) to TRBJ2-3; no clear D gene. This CDR3 is built from 13 residues. V shed 5 bases and J shed 3 bases, with 9 bases lying between them. Germline V gene lookup returns CDR1 LGHDT and CDR2 YNNKEL (reference sequence).

V usage is TRBV11-2 and J usage is TRBJ2-1, with 16 bases aligning to TRBD2. J was trimmed by 6 bases and V by 5 bases; bases with no gene match: 10. The CDR3 is made up of 18 amino acids. The V gene's germline CDR1 is SGHAT and CDR2 FQNNGV. CDR3 residues: CASSPPGLAGGPFNEQFF. The CDR3, as DNA: TGTGCCAGCAGCCCCCCGGGACTAGCGGGAGGGCCGTTCAATGAGCAGTTCTTC.

This chain joins TRBV24-1 and TRBJ1-6; D call uncertain. V was pared by 1 base and J by 2 bases, with 11 bases between. Germline-derived CDR1 and CDR2 are KGHDR and SFDVKD. The CDR3 is 17 residues long. The CDR3 reads CATSDLAGRPYNSPLHF. The CDR3 bases are TGTGCCACCAGTGATTTAGCGGGGAGGCCCTATAATTCACCCCTCCACTTT.

The J gene is TRBJ2-5, the V gene TRBV6-5, with 7 bases that match TRBD2. The CDR3 extends over 15 amino acids. The V gene's germline CDR1 is MNHEY and CDR2 SVGAGI. V trimming: 0 bases; J trimming: 1 base; junction bases outside the gene matches: 2. CDR3 region: CASSYSGGFQETQYF. For the CDR3, the DNA is TGTGCCAGCAGTTACTCGGGGGGGTTCCAAGAGACCCAGTACTTC.

This chain links TRBV9 with TRBJ2-1; 9 nucleotides agree with TRBD2. The CDR3 has 16 amino acids. Germline V gene data show CDR1 as SGDLS and CDR2 as YYNGEE. V trimming: 0 bases; J trimming: 2 bases; junction bases outside the gene matches: 3. CDR3 loop: CASSVGLADTYNEQFF. The DNA of the CDR3 is TGTGCCAGCAGCGTAGGACTAGCGGACACCTACAATGAGCAGTTCTTC. The full variable domain, its missing parts supplied by reference TRBV9 and TRBJ2-1, is DSGVTQTPKHLITATGQRVTLRCSPRSGDLSVYWYQQSLDQGLQFLIQYYNGEERAKGNILERFSAQQFPDLHSELNLSSLELGDSALYFCASSVGLADTYNEQFFGPGTRLTVL.

The V gene is TRBV6-2 or TRBV6-3, the J gene TRBJ1-5; D unclear. CDR1 and CDR2 from the germline V gene are MNHEY and SVGEGT. The CDR3 has 13 residues. V was cut by 4 bases and J by 11 bases, with 15 bases left in between. The CDR3, as DNA: TGTGCCAGCAGTTTCACAGACCCCGCGGCCCAGCATTTT. The encoded protein is CASSFTDPAAQHF.

The chain's CDR3 is CASSLGGNNEKLFF. CDR3 DNA: TGTGCCAGCAGCTTAGGCGGCAATAATGAAAAACTGTTTTTT. The chain uses TRBV7-2 and TRBJ1-4; D not certain. This CDR3 has 14 amino acids. Germline CDR1 is SGHTA and CDR2 is FQGNSA. Between the trimmed V and J ends, which lost 1 base and 4 bases, there was a span of 7 bases.

CDR3 amino acids: CASGMGEAYNEQFF. The CDR3 DNA sequence: TGTGCCAGTGGGATGGGGGAAGCCTACAATGAGCAGTTCTTC. The chain carries TRBV7-8 and TRBJ2-1; D possibly matches TRBD1 or TRBD2 (5 bases each). Germline V CDR1 and CDR2: SGHVS, FQNEAQ. Trimming stripped 9 bases from V and 2 bases from J, with 14 bases between. The CDR3 sequence is 14 residues long.

The chain recombines TRBV5-4 with TRBJ1-1; TRBD1 matches 8 bases. There are 14 residues in the CDR3. V gave up 3 bases and J gave up 6 bases; unmatched junction bases: 7. CDR1 is SGHNT and CDR2 is YYREEE in the germline V gene (reference sequence). The CDR3 nucleotides are TGTGCCAGCAGCTCCCAAGGGACAGGCTCTGAAGCTTTCTTT. This translates into CASSSQGTGSEAFF.

The V and J genes are TRBV13 and TRBJ1-2; 9 bases map to TRBD1. Per the germline V gene, CDR1 is PRHDT and CDR2 is FYEKMQ (reference sequence). J gave up 5 bases and V 0 bases, and 4 bases lay outside the gene matches. The CDR3 loop spans 15 amino acids. The CDR3 sequence: CASSLGRGQGYGYTF. The DNA for the CDR3 is TGTGCCAGCAGCTTAGGCCGAGGACAGGGGTATGGCTACACCTTC.

The count of this clone is one. This chain links TRBV18 with TRBJ2-1; 14 bases are shared with TRBD2. Germline CDR1 reads KGHSH; CDR2 reads LQKENI. CDR3 length equals 16 residues. V shed 3 bases and J 4 bases; nucleotides not matched to a gene: 2. CDR3 bases: TGTGCCAGCTCACCCCGACTAGCGGGGGGGTACAATGAGCAGTTCTTC. The encoded protein is CASSPRLAGGYNEQFF.

This rearrangement joins TRBV9 to TRBJ2-2; D not resolved. CDR1 is SGDLS and CDR2 is YYNGEE in the germline V gene. The CDR3 has 13 residues. Deletions cut 4 bases from V and 11 bases from J, with 15 bases between. CDR3 residues: CASSSIQTEELFF. DNA of the CDR3: TGTGCCAGCAGCTCCATCCAAACGGAAGAGCTGTTTTTT.

The rearrangement links TRBV30 to TRBJ1-5, with no clear D. The CDR3 covers 14 residues. Germline-derived CDR1 and CDR2 are GTSNPN and SVGIG (reference sequence). Trimming left V 0 bases short and J 2 bases short, with 8 bases between. CDR3 nucleotides: TGTGCCTGGAGTGTGGTCCGAGGCAATCAGCCCCAGCATTTT. It codes for CAWSVVRGNQPQHF.

The rearrangement uses TRBV19 and TRBJ2-1; TRBD2 agrees at 9 bases. Germline-derived CDR1 and CDR2 are LNHDA and SQIVND (reference sequence). V was clipped by 9 bases and J by 7 bases; unmatched bases: 7. The CDR3 totals 13 residues. The CDR3 spells CASLAGAGNEQFF. The CDR3 bases are TGTGCCAGCTTAGCGGGGGCGGGGAATGAGCAGTTCTTC. Full variable domain (rest looked up from reference TRBV19 and TRBJ2-1): DGGITQSPKYLFRKEGQNVTLSCEQNLNHDAMYWYRQDPGQGLRLIYYSQIVNDFQKGDIAEGYSVSREKKESFPLTVTSAQKNPTAFYLCASLAGAGNEQFFGPGTRLTVL.

V and J are TRBV4-2 and TRBJ2-7, with TRBD2 matching 10 bases. The CDR3 is made up of 15 amino acids. The V gene's germline CDR1 is LGHNA and CDR2 YNFKEQ. V lost 4 bases, J lost 2 bases, and 5 bases stayed unmatched. The CDR3 sequence is CASSPSSGRAYEQYF. CDR3 coding DNA: TGTGCCAGCAGCCCATCTAGCGGGAGAGCCTACGAGCAGTACTTC.

This chain joins TRBV7-6 and TRBJ2-2; 7 bases map to TRBD1. The CDR3 totals 16 residues. CDR1 SGHVS and CDR2 FNYEAQ come from the germline V gene. Trimming at V came to 5 bases and at J to 4 bases, leaving 10 bases not matched to a gene. Here the CDR3 DNA reads TGTGCCAGCAGCCCCCTGGGACAGTCCTCCACCGGGGAGCTGTTTTTT. It yields the protein CASSPLGQSSTGELFF.

In this sample, this clone turned up a few times. The gene calls are TRBV3-1 (or the pseudogene TRBV3-2) and TRBJ2-3, with 10 bases identical to TRBD2. The J segment lost 4 bases and the V segment lost 4 bases, leaving 11 bases of the junction unmatched. CDR1 is LGHDT and CDR2 is YNNKEL in the germline V gene (reference sequence). This CDR3 has 17 amino acids. This CDR3 reads CASSRRRTSGPPDTQYF. The CDR3 region has the DNA TGTGCCAGCAGCCGCCGGAGGACTAGCGGCCCCCCAGATACGCAGTATTTT.